One and the same sample provided the 2 T cell receptor beta chains below, sequenced in a study of response to subunit inactivated influenza vaccine. From the RT-PCR reads, TCRdb called clonotypes with MiXCR, one entry per CDR3 protein. The table includes about 540,000 distinct CDR3 sequences, around 25% detected once. The same data also went into a second study, on T cells expressing NK-cell markers. Turning to that study: For TCR beta, cDNA was produced by 5'RACE template switching with UMIs.

This sample comprised CD4+ T cells sorted from PBMCs, obtained 11 to 12 days after vaccination. These receptors all come from a man aged 50 to 60 who received an inactivated influenza vaccine.

This rearrangement joins TRBV12-3 or TRBV12-4 to TRBJ1-2, with D uncertain. The ends were cut back, 1 base at V and 4 bases at J, with 7 bases in the middle. The CDR3 runs to 13 residues. The CDR3 DNA reads as TGTGCCAGCAGTTTAGGTCTGGGCTATGGCTACACCTTC. It codes for CASSLGLGYGYTF.

The V call is TRBV21-1, the J call TRBJ1-1. TRBV21-1 represents a pseudogene. The CDR3 runs 14 residues. CDR3 nucleotide sequence: TGTGCCAGCAGCAAAGTGGGAGTGAACACTGAAGCTTTCTTT. Translating it yields CASSKVGVNTEAFF.